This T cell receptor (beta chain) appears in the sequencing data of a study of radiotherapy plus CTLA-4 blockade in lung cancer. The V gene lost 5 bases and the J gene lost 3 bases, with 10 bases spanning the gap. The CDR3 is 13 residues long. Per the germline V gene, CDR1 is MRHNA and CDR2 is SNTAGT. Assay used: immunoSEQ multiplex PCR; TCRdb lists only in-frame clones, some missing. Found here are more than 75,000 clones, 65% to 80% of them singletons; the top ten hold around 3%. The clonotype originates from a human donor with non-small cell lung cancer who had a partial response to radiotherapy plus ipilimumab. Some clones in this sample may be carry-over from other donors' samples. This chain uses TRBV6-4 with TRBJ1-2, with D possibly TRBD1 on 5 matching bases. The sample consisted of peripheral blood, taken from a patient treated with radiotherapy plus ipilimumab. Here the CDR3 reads CASSQGRYYGYTF. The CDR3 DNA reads TGTGCCAGCAGTCAGGGCAGGTACTATGGCTACACCTTC.